Each of the 32 T cell receptor beta chains below was sequenced from the same sample in a study of T cell responses to AZD1222 COVID-19 vaccine. Method: immunoSEQ multiplex PCR; TCRdb's copy keeps in-frame clones and lacks some. Counted here are about 88,000 clones, just over 90% occurring once; the ten biggest clones make up approximately 5%. Sequencing was performed on peripheral blood, taken 28 days after the second AZD1222 dose. Source of these receptors: an adult who received the AZD1222 COVID-19 vaccine.

This clone appeared once. The chain carries TRBV2 and TRBJ1-1; D unresolved. Germline CDR1 SNHLY, CDR2 FYNNEI. V was cut by 7 bases and J by 0 bases, with 15 bases left in between. CDR3 length: 15 amino acids. The CDR3 is CASIRAAIMNTEAFF. The CDR3 region has the DNA TGTGCCAGCATTAGAGCAGCAATCATGAACACTGAAGCTTTCTTT.

The chain combines TRBV10-3 with TRBJ1-6; 9 bases are shared with TRBD1. V shed 4 bases and J 3 bases; nucleotides not matched to a gene: 10. This CDR3 has 18 amino acids. Germline CDR1 ENHRY, CDR2 SYGVKD. The CDR3 sequence is CAISGGDRASNYNSPLHF. CDR3 nucleotide sequence: TGTGCCATCAGTGGCGGGGACAGGGCCTCTAACTATAATTCACCCCTCCACTTT.

The chain recombines TRBV11-2 with TRBJ1-1; D is unresolved. The CDR3 sequence is 14 residues long. V shed 1 base and J shed 1 base, with 7 bases lying between them. CDR1 SGHAT and CDR2 FQNNGV come from the germline V gene. Here the CDR3 reads CASSLVGRNTEAFF. CDR3 bases: TGTGCCAGCAGCTTAGTCGGTCGGAACACTGAAGCTTTCTTT.

The chain combines TRBV15 with TRBJ1-3; unclear D gene. Germline V lookup: CDR1 LNHNV, CDR2 YYDKDF (reference sequence). Trimming stripped 0 bases from V and 7 bases from J, with 7 bases between. There are 13 residues in the CDR3. This CDR3 is CATSRDGGNTIYF. The CDR3 coding sequence is TGTGCCACCAGCAGAGATGGAGGGAACACCATATATTTT.

This chain uses TRBV18 with TRBJ2-6; D unresolved. V lost 0 bases and J lost 2, with 8 bases in between. The CDR3 is 16 residues long. CDR1 is KGHSH and CDR2 is LQKENI in the germline V gene. The CDR3 reads CASSPPPSAGANVLTF. CDR3 DNA sequence: TGTGCCAGCTCACCACCGCCGTCAGCTGGGGCCAACGTCCTGACTTTC.

The V call is TRBV28, the J call TRBJ1-2; 7 bases are a match to TRBD1. Unmatched junction bases numbered 10, after V lost 2 bases and J lost 7 bases. Germline V gene sequence: CDR1 MDHEN, CDR2 SYDVKM. This CDR3 contains 15 residues. In DNA, the CDR3 is TGTGCCAGCAGTTTACCGGGACAGACCTGGGGTGGCTACACCTTC. Translation: CASSLPGQTWGGYTF.

This chain uses TRBV27 with TRBJ2-1; 8 nucleotides line up with TRBD1. The germline CDR1 and CDR2 sequences are MNHEY and SMNVEV (reference sequence). Losses at the gene ends were 5 bases for V and 8 bases for J; bases not matched to a gene: 8. The CDR3 spans 14 residues. The CDR3 is CASSRQGLFYEQFF. In DNA, the CDR3 is TGTGCCAGCAGTCGACAGGGGTTATTCTATGAGCAGTTCTTC.

The sample holds a few counts of this clone. The J gene is TRBJ2-1, the V gene TRBV28, with D unclear. Germline CDR1 reads MDHEN; CDR2 reads SYDVKM. V was cut by 1 base and J by 0 bases, with 10 bases left in between. This CDR3 contains 16 residues. CDR3 DNA sequence: TGTGCCAGCAGTTTATTTCAGTTACTCTCCTACAATGAGCAGTTCTTC. This gives the protein CASSLFQLLSYNEQFF. Full variable domain (rest looked up from reference TRBV28 and TRBJ2-1): DVKVTQSSRYLVKRTGEKVFLECVQDMDHENMFWYRQDPGLGLRLIYFSYDVKMKEKGDIPEGYSVSREKKERFSLILESASTNQTSMYLCASSLFQLLSYNEQFFGPGTRLTVL.

The chain employs TRBV7-2 and TRBJ2-5, with TRBD2 as a possible D gene (6 bases). In germline, CDR1 is SGHTA, CDR2 FQGNSA. V lost 4 bases, J lost 4 bases, and 13 bases lay in between. CDR3 length equals 14 residues. CDR3 region: CASSSPVGGETQYF. The CDR3 DNA reads as TGTGCCAGCAGCTCCCCCGTGGGGGGAGAGACCCAGTACTTC.

This chain connects TRBV6-5 to TRBJ1-2; D call uncertain. CDR3 length: 13 residues. Germline CDR1 and CDR2: MNHEY and SVGAGI. V was trimmed by 8 bases and J by 4 bases, leaving 14 bases between them. CDR3 coding DNA: TGTGCCAGCGGAATCTTCGGTCCCTATGGCTACACCTTC. Residues: CASGIFGPYGYTF.

The genes are TRBV11-2 and TRBJ2-5, with D possibly TRBD1 on 5 matching bases. Trimming left V 6 bases short and J 5 bases short, with 7 bases between. From germline, CDR1 is SGHAT and CDR2 FQNNGV. The CDR3 is 11 residues long. The CDR3 sequence: CASRSGETQYF. The CDR3 nucleotides read TGTGCCAGCAGGTCAGGGGAGACCCAGTACTTC.

The chain's CDR3 is CASGELNTEAFF. The CDR3 nucleotides read TGTGCCAGTGGGGAGTTGAACACTGAAGCTTTCTTT. The chain combines TRBV19 with TRBJ1-1; D is unresolved. Germline CDR1 and CDR2: LNHDA and SQIVND (reference sequence). V was cut by 8 bases and J by 0 bases, with 7 bases left in between. The CDR3 sequence is 12 residues long.

The chain joins TRBV5-1 to TRBJ2-7, with D possibly matching TRBD2 (6 bases). The CDR3 has 15 amino acids. Germline V lookup: CDR1 SGHRS, CDR2 YFSETQ. V dropped 0 bases and J dropped 1 base, with 11 bases sitting between them. The CDR3 loop reads CASSLDGGRSYEQYF. The CDR3 bases are TGCGCCAGCAGCTTGGACGGGGGTCGATCCTACGAGCAGTACTTC.

The rearrangement joins TRBV18 to TRBJ2-1, with 10 bases aligning to TRBD2. The ends lost 3 bases at V and 9 bases at J; junction bases unmatched: 11. Per germline, CDR1 KGHSH and CDR2 LQKENI. The CDR3 contains 16 residues. This chain's CDR3 is CASSPVGAGGRGEQFF. The CDR3 DNA is TGTGCCAGCTCACCGGTTGGAGCGGGGGGGCGCGGTGAGCAGTTCTTC.

The chain joins TRBV7-2 to TRBJ2-7, with 7 positions matching TRBD1. The CDR3 spans 14 residues. Germline CDR1 and CDR2: SGHTA and FQGNSA. Trimming removed 5 bases from V and 2 bases from J; junction bases left unmatched: 6. Written as DNA, the CDR3 is TGTGCCAGCAGCCCCGGGACAGATACCTACGAGCAGTACTTC. Translation gives CASSPGTDTYEQYF. The variable domain in full, with the rest retrieved from reference TRBV7-2 and TRBJ2-7, is GAGVSQSPSNKVTEKGKDVELRCDPISGHTALYWYRQSLGQGLEFLIYFQGNSAPDKSGLPSDRFSAERTGGSVSTLTIQRTQQEDSAVYLCASSPGTDTYEQYFGPGTRLTVT.

J is TRBJ1-2 and V is TRBV11-2; 7 positions match TRBD1. Germline V gene data show CDR1 as SGHAT and CDR2 as FQNNGV. CDR3 length: 16 residues. With 4 bases clipped from V and 4 bases from J, the junction kept 12 bases outside the gene matches. The CDR3 region has the DNA TGTGCCAGCAGCTCCCCCGGGACAGCAGTTTTCTATGGCTACACCTTC. Its translation: CASSSPGTAVFYGYTF.

The gene calls are TRBV28 and TRBJ2-3; TRBD2 matches 14 bases. The CDR3 sequence is 19 residues long. Looked up from germline, CDR1 is MDHEN and CDR2 is SYDVKM. Trimming took 1 base from V and 2 from J; bases not matched to a gene: 8. CDR3: CASSLSGTSGGPPTDTQYF. The CDR3 DNA reads as TGTGCCAGCAGTTTATCTGGGACTAGCGGGGGCCCTCCCACAGATACGCAGTATTTT.

The chain recombines TRBV10-2 with TRBJ2-3; D remains unclear. The CDR3 is 15 amino acids. CDR1 WSHSY and CDR2 SAAADI come from the germline V gene. Trimming took 6 bases from V and 2 from J, leaving 15 bases between them. Here the CDR3 DNA reads TGCGCCAGCAGAGCCCCCGGTTTAACCACAGATACGCAGTATTTT. This encodes CASRAPGLTTDTQYF.

The rearrangement joins TRBV5-8 to TRBJ2-3, with 14 bases matching TRBD2. The CDR3 extends over 19 amino acids. J was trimmed by 1 base and V by 4 bases; bases with no gene match: 11. CDR1 is SGHTS, CDR2 YDEGEE, per germline. This CDR3 reads CASSGLAGGINPGTDTQYF. CDR3 nucleotides: TGTGCCAGCAGCGGACTAGCGGGGGGAATCAACCCAGGCACAGATACGCAGTATTTT.

The chain is built from TRBV7-2 and TRBJ2-7; 10 nucleotides match TRBD1. There are 16 residues in the CDR3. Unmatched junction bases numbered 4, after V lost 1 base and J lost 1 base. The V gene's germline CDR1 is SGHTA and CDR2 FQGNSA. The CDR3 spells CASSLDLGQGSYEQYF. As DNA, the CDR3 is TGTGCCAGCAGCTTAGATTTGGGACAGGGGTCCTACGAGCAGTACTTC.

This chain uses TRBV7-2 with TRBJ1-5; no firm D call. Germline CDR1 reads SGHTA; CDR2 reads FQGNSA. The CDR3 sequence is 15 residues long. The ends were cut back, 1 base at V and 6 bases at J, with 13 bases in the middle. CDR3 residues: CASSLVRGVGQPQHF. The CDR3 DNA reads as TGTGCCAGCAGCTTAGTTCGGGGTGTGGGTCAGCCCCAGCATTTT.

The chain uses TRBV6-5 and TRBJ1-1; D is unresolved. CDR3 length: 14 amino acids. Germline CDR1 MNHEY, CDR2 SVGAGI. V lost 0 bases to trimming and J lost 5 bases, with 10 bases between them. In DNA form, the CDR3 reads TGTGCCAGCAGTTACTCTGAGTTGTGGACTGAAGCTTTCTTT. This sequence encodes CASSYSELWTEAFF.

This clone was seen more than once but under ten times. This chain links TRBV5-4 with TRBJ2-2; 9 bases are shared with TRBD2. From germline, CDR1 is SGHNT and CDR2 YYREEE (reference sequence). This CDR3 is 16 amino acids long. J lost 2 bases, V lost 4 bases, and 6 bases had no gene match. The CDR3 spells CASSGQRGANTGELFF. For the CDR3, the DNA is TGTGCCAGCAGCGGTCAGCGGGGGGCCAACACCGGGGAGCTGTTTTTT. The complete variable domain, with remaining parts taken from reference TRBV5-4 and TRBJ2-2, reads ETGVTQSPTHLIKTRGQQVTLRCSSQSGHNTVSWYQQALGQGPQFIFQYYREEENGRGNFPPRFSGLQFPNYSSELNVNALELDDSALYLCASSGQRGANTGELFFGEGSRLTVL.

In its sample, this clone was seen once. The chain carries TRBV27 and TRBJ1-3; tentative D call: TRBD1 (5 bases). Germline lookup yields CDR1 MNHEY and CDR2 SMNVEV (reference sequence). The CDR3 runs to 18 residues. The V end was cut by 0 bases, the J end by 0 bases, with 15 bases between. The CDR3 spells CASSLSVLWGSSGNTIYF. CDR3 sequence (DNA): TGTGCCAGCAGTTTATCGGTCCTCTGGGGCTCCTCTGGAAACACCATATATTTT.

The gene calls are TRBV6-5 and TRBJ2-1; D could derive from TRBD1 or TRBD2 (6 bases each). CDR3 length equals 14 residues. The ends were cut back, 0 bases at V and 6 bases at J, with 9 bases in the middle. The V gene's germline CDR1 is MNHEY and CDR2 SVGAGI. DNA of the CDR3: TGTGCCAGCAGTTACTCACCGGGGGCCAATGAGCAGTTCTTC. It codes for CASSYSPGANEQFF.

The chain carries TRBV27 and TRBJ1-6, with D tentatively TRBD1 (5 bases). V lost 2 bases to trimming and J lost 10 bases, with 12 bases between them. Per the germline V gene, CDR1 is MNHEY and CDR2 is SMNVEV (reference sequence). This CDR3 is 14 amino acids long. The CDR3 nucleotides are TGTGCCAGCAGTTTAGTAGGGGTAGGCTCACCCCTCCACTTT. Its protein is CASSLVGVGSPLHF.

This clone appeared a single time. V gene TRBV2 combines with J gene TRBJ1-2, with 8 positions matching TRBD1. The germline gives CDR1 SNHLY, CDR2 FYNNEI. There are 13 residues in the CDR3. Trimming took 5 bases from V and 6 from J; bases not matched to a gene: 5. The chain's CDR3 is CASSPGGAHGYTF. CDR3 in DNA: TGTGCCAGCAGTCCAGGGGGCGCGCATGGCTACACCTTC. Variable domain in full (rest from reference TRBV2 and TRBJ1-2): EPEVTQTPSHQVTQMGQEVILRCVPISNHLYFYWYRQILGQKVEFLVSFYNNEISEKSEIFDDQFSVERPDGSNFTLKIRSTKLEDSAMYFCASSPGGAHGYTFGSGTRLTVV.

This chain connects TRBV4-3 to TRBJ2-7; unclear D gene. The CDR3 consists of 13 residues. Trimming shortened V by 0 bases and J by 3 bases, and 6 bases separated the two germline ends. Per germline, CDR1 LGHNA and CDR2 YSLEER. DNA for the CDR3: TGCGCCAGCAGCCAAGACGTCATCTACGAGCAGTACTTC. Protein product: CASSQDVIYEQYF.

The chain uses TRBV6-5 and TRBJ2-1, with D uncertain. Germline CDR1 is MNHEY and CDR2 is SVGAGI. Trimming shortened V by 6 bases and J by 8 bases, and 14 bases separated the two germline ends. This CDR3 comprises 13 residues. CDR3 loop: CASRLVGAYEQFF. The CDR3 nucleotides are TGTGCCAGCAGGTTGGTTGGAGCTTATGAGCAGTTCTTC.

The V and J genes are TRBV19 and TRBJ1-1, with D unresolved. Per the germline V gene, CDR1 is LNHDA and CDR2 is SQIVND (reference sequence). Trimming pared 3 bases from V and 6 bases from J, leaving 11 bases between. The CDR3 loop spans 13 amino acids. The CDR3 nucleotides read TGTGCCAGTAGTATGCGTGCGATACCTGAAGCTTTCTTT. This translates into CASSMRAIPEAFF. Combining the CDR3 with reference TRBV19 and TRBJ1-1 gives the whole variable domain DGGITQSPKYLFRKEGQNVTLSCEQNLNHDAMYWYRQDPGQGLRLIYYSQIVNDFQKGDIAEGYSVSREKKESFPLTVTSAQKNPTAFYLCASSMRAIPEAFFGQGTRLTVV.

The rearrangement uses TRBV5-5 and TRBJ1-2, with 9 bases lining up with TRBD1. The ends lost 5 bases at V and 4 bases at J; junction bases unmatched: 15. CDR1 and CDR2 (germline): SGHKS, YYEKEE (reference sequence). The CDR3 loop spans 17 amino acids. This CDR3 reads CASSKGDGTGFRYGYTF. CDR3 nucleotide sequence: TGTGCCAGCAGTAAAGGGGACGGGACAGGGTTTCGCTATGGCTACACCTTC.

The chain links TRBV28 to TRBJ1-5; D possibly corresponds to TRBD1 (5 bases). The CDR3 has 15 amino acids. From germline, CDR1 is MDHEN and CDR2 SYDVKM. V lost 1 base and J lost 4, with 11 bases in between. The CDR3 bases are TGTGCCAGCAGTTTATTAGTTCAGGGAAATCAGCCCCAGCATTTT. Translation: CASSLLVQGNQPQHF.